Following are 32 T cell receptor beta chains from one sample sequenced in a study of blood T cell repertoires in COVID-19. The data were produced by immunoSEQ multiplex PCR, yet TCRdb's version contains in-frame clones alone and is incomplete. The sample consists of about 88,000 clones, 85% to 95% of them appearing once. Sequencing was performed on peripheral blood. These receptors were collected from a man in his 60s with acute or convalescent COVID-19.

J is TRBJ2-3 and V is TRBV15; D uncertain. CDR3 length: 13 residues. V lost 1 base and J 4 bases, leaving 6 bases between the germline ends. Germline V gene sequence: CDR1 LNHNV, CDR2 YYDKDF (reference sequence). For the CDR3, the DNA is TGTGCCACCAGCAGAGGCGACTCAGATACGCAGTATTTT. This sequence encodes CATSRGDSDTQYF.

The CDR3 spells CASGTEYGYTF. The CDR3 nucleotides are TGTGCCAGCGGGACAGAGTATGGCTACACCTTC. The V and J genes are TRBV2 and TRBJ1-2, with 7 positions matching TRBD1. Germline V CDR1 and CDR2: SNHLY, FYNNEI. CDR3 size: 11 residues. The J segment lost 5 bases and the V segment lost 8 bases, leaving 2 bases of the junction unmatched.

The chain links TRBV19 to TRBJ1-5, with no clear D. Per germline, CDR1 LNHDA and CDR2 SQIVND (reference sequence). V was clipped by 4 bases and J by 0 bases, with 19 bases between them. This CDR3 spans 18 amino acids. Written as DNA, the CDR3 is TGTGCCAGTAGTAAAAGGCAGGCCACGTTCAATAGCAATCAGCCCCAGCATTTT. Protein product: CASSKRQATFNSNQPQHF.

The chain combines TRBV18 with TRBJ2-3; no reliable D call. Per germline, CDR1 KGHSH and CDR2 LQKENI. V was shortened by 5 bases and J by 0 bases, with 6 bases between the two germline ends. The CDR3 covers 13 residues. In nucleotides, the CDR3 is TGTGCCAGCTCATTTCCTAGCACAGATACGCAGTATTTT. Translated: CASSFPSTDTQYF.

This clone came up once. The gene calls are TRBV19 and TRBJ2-3; TRBD1 might be the D (6 bases). The CDR3 runs 15 residues. Trimming pared 2 bases from V and 2 bases from J, leaving 11 bases between. The germline V gene encodes CDR1 LNHDA and CDR2 SQIVND (reference sequence). DNA of the CDR3: TGTGCCAGTAGTATACCACAGGGACCCACAGATACGCAGTATTTT. This sequence encodes CASSIPQGPTDTQYF.

The V and J genes are TRBV21-1 and TRBJ2-1; TRBD1 is the table's D call and was not checked against the DNA. TRBV21-1 is labeled a pseudogene. The CDR3 has 15 amino acids. The CDR3 coding sequence is TGTGCCAGCAAGGAGGACAGGTGGGGAGGCAATGAGCAGTTCTTC. Translating gives CASKEDRWGGNEQFF.

V and J are TRBV6-2 or TRBV6-3 and TRBJ2-2; 8 bases line up with TRBD2. CDR1 is MNHEY, CDR2 SVGEGT, per germline. This CDR3 comprises 17 residues. The ends lost 5 bases at V and 7 bases at J; junction bases unmatched: 15. CDR3: CASSTYRRTSSSGELFF. The CDR3, as DNA: TGTGCCAGCAGTACCTACCGGAGGACTAGCAGCAGCGGGGAGCTGTTTTTT.

This sequence joins TRBV3-1 (or the pseudogene TRBV3-2) and TRBJ2-3, with D possibly matching TRBD1 (5 bases). Trimming removed 4 bases from V and 2 bases from J, with 16 bases in between. The germline V gene encodes CDR1 LGHDT and CDR2 YNNKEL (reference sequence). The CDR3 length is 16 residues. The CDR3 sequence: CASSPYRRTNTDTQYF. As DNA, the CDR3 is TGTGCCAGCAGCCCGTACAGGCGGACGAACACAGATACGCAGTATTTT.

The V call is TRBV12-3 or TRBV12-4, the J call TRBJ2-3; D possibly corresponds to TRBD1 (6 bases). This CDR3 is built from 13 residues. V was clipped by 8 bases and J by 0 bases, with 9 bases between them. The CDR3 loop reads CASRTVSTDTQYF. As DNA, the CDR3 is TGTGCCAGCCGGACAGTTAGCACAGATACGCAGTATTTT.

J is TRBJ2-7 and V is TRBV4-3; 10 bases are shared with TRBD1. The CDR3 has 15 residues. Germline CDR1 is LGHNA and CDR2 is YSLEER. Trimming removed 3 bases from V and 5 bases from J; junction bases left unmatched: 7. DNA of the CDR3: TGCGCCAGCAGCCACGGACAGGGGGAGTCGGACGAGCAGTACTTC. Protein sequence: CASSHGQGESDEQYF.

V usage is TRBV4-2 and J usage is TRBJ1-5; a weak D match, TRBD1 (5 bases). The CDR3 extends over 17 amino acids. Germline V gives CDR1 LGHNA, CDR2 YNFKEQ. V dropped 0 bases and J dropped 0 bases, with 12 bases sitting between them. CDR3 coding DNA: TGTGCCAGCAGCCAAGATACAGGCGGTTATAGCAATCAGCCCCAGCATTTT. It yields the protein CASSQDTGGYSNQPQHF.

The chain has TRBV13 and TRBJ1-2; 7 bases are a match to TRBD1. The germline CDR1 and CDR2 sequences are PRHDT and FYEKMQ (reference sequence). Unmatched junction bases numbered 2, after V lost 2 bases and J lost 8 bases. The length of the CDR3 is 12 residues. The CDR3 bases are TGTGCCAGCAGCTTACGGACAGGCGGCTACACCTTC. Protein product: CASSLRTGGYTF.

CDR3 DNA sequence: TGTGCCAGCAGCTCAGGGGTAGGCACAGATACGCAGTATTTT. This translates into CASSSGVGTDTQYF. The J gene is TRBJ2-3, the V gene TRBV6-6; tentatively, D is TRBD1 (6 bases). Germline CDR1 and CDR2: MNHNY and SVGAGI (reference sequence). Trimming removed 6 bases from V and 1 base from J, with 11 bases in between. The CDR3 is 14 amino acids.

This chain links TRBV11-3 with TRBJ2-1; a possible D gene is TRBD1 (5 bases). Germline V lookup: CDR1 SGHNT, CDR2 YENEEA. Trimming shortened V by 0 bases and J by 15 bases, and 15 bases separated the two germline ends. The CDR3 is 13 residues long. CDR3: CASSLDQAGKAFF. DNA for the CDR3: TGTGCCAGCAGCTTAGATCAGGCAGGGAAGGCGTTCTTC.

The rearrangement joins TRBV6-5 to TRBJ1-4; 8 bases are shared with TRBD1. Unmatched junction bases numbered 6, after V lost 5 bases and J lost 7 bases. There are 14 residues in the CDR3. CDR1 is MNHEY, CDR2 SVGAGI, per germline. The CDR3 reads CASSRQGWSEKLFF. Written as DNA, the CDR3 is TGTGCCAGCAGTCGACAGGGGTGGAGTGAAAAACTGTTTTTT.

This sequence joins TRBV7-2 and TRBJ1-4, with D hard to call. V dropped 5 bases and J dropped 2 bases, with 15 bases sitting between them. There are 16 residues in the CDR3. Germline CDR1 is SGHTA and CDR2 is FQGNSA. CDR3 loop: CASSPNPPETNEKLFF. The CDR3 bases are TGTGCCAGCAGCCCAAATCCCCCCGAGACTAATGAAAAACTGTTTTTT.

The chain is built from TRBV5-5 and TRBJ2-7; D may be TRBD2 (6 bases). Trimming pared 4 bases from V and 5 bases from J, leaving 22 bases between. From germline, CDR1 is SGHKS and CDR2 YYEKEE (reference sequence). The CDR3 has 16 residues. The CDR3 region is CASSPRLGSTPNEQYF. The CDR3 bases are TGTGCCAGCAGCCCCCGACTAGGCTCTACTCCCAACGAGCAGTACTTC. Filled out from reference TRBV5-5 and TRBJ2-7, the complete variable domain reads DAGVTQSPTHLIKTRGQQVTLRCSPISGHKSVSWYQQVLGQGPQFIFQYYEKEERGRGNFPDRFSARQFPNYSSELNVNALLLGDSALYLCASSPRLGSTPNEQYFGPGTRLTVT.

The chain couples TRBV13 to TRBJ2-2; 12 nucleotides agree with TRBD2. Trimming removed 5 bases from V and 8 bases from J; junction bases left unmatched: 9. The germline V gene has CDR1 PRHDT and CDR2 FYEKMQ (reference sequence). The CDR3 spans 16 residues. CDR3 protein: CASSPTSGRFRGELFF. The DNA for the CDR3 is TGTGCCAGCAGCCCAACTAGCGGGAGGTTCCGGGGGGAGCTGTTTTTT.

The rearrangement links TRBV29-1 to TRBJ1-1, with 10 positions matching TRBD1. This CDR3 is built from 13 residues. V was pared by 5 bases and J by 4 bases, with 4 bases of the junction left unmatched. Germline V gives CDR1 SQVTM, CDR2 ANQGSEA. Here the CDR3 reads CSVPGQGTTEAFF. The CDR3, as DNA: TGCAGCGTTCCGGGACAGGGGACCACTGAAGCTTTCTTT.

The chain joins TRBV18 to TRBJ2-1; 10 positions match TRBD2. The length of the CDR3 is 16 residues. Germline trimming cut 2 bases from V and 7 bases from J; bases unmatched to any gene: 8. CDR1 and CDR2 from the germline V gene are KGHSH and LQKENI. CDR3 nucleotides: TGTGCCAGCTCACCAAGTTCAGCGGGAGGGAGTAATGAGCAGTTCTTC. Its protein product is CASSPSSAGGSNEQFF.

This clone was detected only a few times. The chain links TRBV4-1 to TRBJ2-7, with 9 nucleotides matching TRBD2. The J segment lost 6 bases and the V segment lost 0 bases, leaving 9 bases of the junction unmatched. The length of the CDR3 is 16 residues. The germline gives CDR1 MGHRA, CDR2 YSYEKL. The chain's CDR3 is CASSQDGIAGDLEQYF. The CDR3 nucleotides read TGCGCCAGCAGCCAAGACGGGATAGCGGGAGATCTCGAGCAGTACTTC.

The CDR3 is CASSLGQTNTEAFF. The CDR3, as DNA: TGTGCCAGCAGCTTGGGACAGACGAACACTGAAGCTTTCTTT. This chain links TRBV7-2 with TRBJ1-1; 7 bases line up with TRBD1. V shed 3 bases and J 1 base; nucleotides not matched to a gene: 2. Germline CDR1 reads SGHTA; CDR2 reads FQGNSA. The CDR3 runs 14 residues.

The chain is built from TRBV3-1 (or the pseudogene TRBV3-2) and TRBJ1-4; D is possibly TRBD1 (5 bases). Germline V CDR1 and CDR2: LGHDT, YNNKEL (reference sequence). This CDR3 has 15 residues. Trimming took off 1 base at V and 4 bases at J, with 10 bases between the two ends. The CDR3 sequence is CASSQAGGGNEKLFF. The CDR3 DNA follows: TGTGCCAGCAGCCAAGCGGGGGGTGGTAATGAAAAACTGTTTTTT.

The rearrangement joins TRBV7-2 to TRBJ2-2, with no clear D. The CDR3 is 13 residues long. V dropped 3 bases and J dropped 2 bases, with 4 bases sitting between them. Germline assignment: CDR1 SGHTA and CDR2 FQGNSA. The CDR3 DNA follows: TGTGCCAGCAGCTTCAGAAACACCGGGGAGCTGTTTTTT. Residues: CASSFRNTGELFF.

The chain carries TRBV28 and TRBJ2-7; TRBD1 matches at 7 bases. This CDR3 has 15 residues. In germline, CDR1 is MDHEN, CDR2 SYDVKM. After removal of 7 bases from V and 6 bases from J, the junction contained 15 bases not matched to a gene. The CDR3 is CASTPPGTVAVEQYF. DNA of the CDR3: TGTGCCAGCACCCCTCCCGGGACAGTGGCCGTCGAGCAGTACTTC.

The chain links TRBV6-5 to TRBJ2-3; D gene uncertain. The germline gives CDR1 MNHEY, CDR2 SVGAGI. V was shortened by 4 bases and J by 1 base, with 9 bases between the two germline ends. This CDR3 contains 14 residues. CDR3 DNA: TGTGCCAGCAGTTCCCAACCAGGCACAGATACGCAGTATTTT. Protein: CASSSQPGTDTQYF.

The chain employs TRBV7-2 and TRBJ2-7, with a possible D match to TRBD1 (5 bases). The CDR3 length is 14 residues. Between the trimmed V and J ends, which lost 1 base and 4 bases, there was a span of 11 bases. CDR1 is SGHTA, CDR2 FQGNSA, per germline. CDR3 nucleotide sequence: TGTGCCAGCAGCTTAGGTCAGGGCGGATACGAGCAGTACTTC. Translation: CASSLGQGGYEQYF.

The V gene is TRBV27, the J gene TRBJ2-1; 11 bases match TRBD2. Trimming took 0 bases from V and 3 from J; bases not matched to a gene: 1. This CDR3 has 16 amino acids. The germline V gene has CDR1 MNHEY and CDR2 SMNVEV (reference sequence). The CDR3 sequence: CASSLSSGRDYNEQFF. The CDR3 coding sequence is TGTGCCAGCAGTTTATCTAGCGGGAGGGACTACAATGAGCAGTTCTTC.

This sequence joins TRBV4-3 and TRBJ1-3; TRBD1 might be the D (5 bases). There are 15 residues in the CDR3. The germline gives CDR1 LGHNA, CDR2 YSLEER. V dropped 0 bases and J dropped 3 bases, with 9 bases sitting between them. In nucleotides, the CDR3 is TGCGCCAGCAGCCAAGACCCTCAGGGTGGAAACACCATATATTTT. Translating it yields CASSQDPQGGNTIYF.

The chain employs TRBV29-1 and TRBJ1-1; the match to TRBD1 covers 8 bases. With V trimmed by 7 bases and J by 0 bases, 4 bases remained unmatched. The CDR3 sequence is 13 residues long. Germline CDR1 reads SQVTM; CDR2 reads ANQGSEA. DNA of the CDR3: TGCAGCGCGCAGGACAGGGTGAACACTGAAGCTTTCTTT. It codes for CSAQDRVNTEAFF.

This clone has only one observation. This chain joins TRBV19 and TRBJ2-7; a possible D gene is TRBD2 (6 bases). V shed 5 bases and J shed 1 base, with 18 bases lying between them. The CDR3 sequence is 16 residues long. Looked up from germline, CDR1 is LNHDA and CDR2 is SQIVND (reference sequence). This CDR3 is CASSPGVSGGSYEQYF. CDR3 DNA sequence: TGTGCCAGTAGTCCGGGTGTTAGCGGAGGGTCCTACGAGCAGTACTTC.

This chain uses TRBV2 with TRBJ2-3, with D possibly being TRBD1 (6 bases). CDR1 and CDR2 from the germline V gene are SNHLY and FYNNEI. CDR3 size: 16 residues. V lost 2 bases and J 4 bases, leaving 16 bases between the germline ends. The CDR3 coding sequence is TGTGCCAGCAGTGAAAGTTTTGGGGGCAATGCAGATACGCAGTATTTT. Protein: CASSESFGGNADTQYF. Using reference TRBV2 and TRBJ2-3 for the parts outside the CDR3, the full variable domain is EPEVTQTPSHQVTQMGQEVILRCVPISNHLYFYWYRQILGQKVEFLVSFYNNEISEKSEIFDDQFSVERPDGSNFTLKIRSTKLEDSAMYFCASSESFGGNADTQYFGPGTRLTVL.